These T cell receptor beta chains were read from a single sample in a study of shared clonotypes between healthy human individuals. Sequencing was performed with immunoSEQ multiplex PCR; in TCRdb, only in-frame clones are kept and a portion is missing. The table has about 2.3 million clones, over 90% seen once. The material sequenced was naive CD4+ T cells from PBMCs. Every receptor here comes from a young man in good health. Some clones in this sample may be carry-over from other donors' samples. Both conserved end residues are trimmed from each CDR3.

v_call	j_call	cdr3_aa
TRBV28	TRBJ1-2	ASSPWSGRSYGYT
TRBV28	TRBJ2-7	ASSLFRQGGYEQY
TRBV28	TRBJ2-7	ASSPTGRSYEQY
TRBV5-1	TRBJ2-5	ASSWRLAEETQY
TRBV28	TRBJ1-1	ASSRDRGTEAF
TRBV5-6	TRBJ2-4	ASSFGTVAKNIQY
TRBV5-1	TRBJ1-1	ASSLFGEGRNTEAF
TRBV20-1	TRBJ1-1	SATLLSEAF
TRBV28	TRBJ2-7	ASSFIRTVDYEQY
TRBV7-2	TRBJ2-1	ASTTGSKRHEQF
TRBV2	TRBJ2-2	ASSGQGDGELF
TRBV27	TRBJ2-7	ASSSQDRSYEQY
TRBV7-2	TRBJ2-1	ASSFSSSYNEQF
TRBV6-1	TRBJ2-7	ASSPGTGLSYEQY
TRBV4-1	TRBJ2-7	ASSQASDRASYEQY
TRBV4-3	TRBJ2-2	ASSQASSGEANTGELF
TRBV6-1	TRBJ1-5	ASSAALIGPNQPQH
TRBV28	TRBJ2-7	ASRPWTAYEQY
TRBV9	TRBJ1-1	ASSAMGQANTEAF
TRBV5-1	TRBJ2-5	ASSFAAGGETQY
TRBV11-1	TRBJ2-7	ASSHDRDSYEQY
TRBV6-1	TRBJ2-3	ASSTRTGGPDTQY